The 12 T cell receptor beta chains given below trace back to one sample, sequenced in a study of T cell responses to AZD1222 COVID-19 vaccine. Profiled with immunoSEQ multiplex PCR; TCRdb holds only in-frame clones, not every one. The sample carries about 26,000 clones, about 90% recorded once. The material was peripheral blood, obtained 28 days after the second AZD1222 dose. The receptor set was obtained from an adult who received the AZD1222 COVID-19 vaccine.

V usage is TRBV9 and J usage is TRBJ1-2; a possible D gene is TRBD1 (5 bases). This CDR3 spans 14 amino acids. Germline CDR1 and CDR2: SGDLS and YYNGEE. Trimming stripped 0 bases from V and 3 bases from J, with 9 bases between. CDR3 sequence reads: CASSVDGGDYGYTF. The DNA for the CDR3 is TGTGCCAGCAGCGTAGATGGAGGGGACTATGGCTACACCTTC.

Comments on this clone: Other DNA sequences from this sample encode an identical CDR3 as well. The chain combines TRBV18 with TRBJ2-5, with a tentative D call TRBD1 (5 bases). This CDR3 is built from 13 residues. With 1 base removed from V and 2 bases from J, the gap between germline ends came to 5 bases. CDR1 is KGHSH and CDR2 is LQKENI in the germline V gene. CDR3 in DNA: TGTGCCAGCTCACCACGACAGCAAGAGACCCAGTACTTC. As protein: CASSPRQQETQYF.

J is TRBJ1-1 and V is TRBV7-9; D may be TRBD1 (5 bases). Per the germline V gene, CDR1 is SEHNR and CDR2 is FQNEAQ (reference sequence). The CDR3 loop spans 13 amino acids. The germline V and J ends were trimmed by 7 bases and 1 base, with 10 bases remaining between them. As DNA, the CDR3 is TGTGCCAGCACGGGGGATCCGAACACTGAAGCTTTCTTT. It codes for CASTGDPNTEAFF.

This clone came up once. The V gene is TRBV14, the J gene TRBJ1-5; D gene uncertain. Germline values: CDR1 SGHDN, CDR2 FVKESK. The CDR3 sequence is 12 residues long. With 3 bases removed from V and 4 bases from J, the gap between germline ends came to 4 bases. Here the CDR3 reads CASSQGNQPQHF. In DNA, the CDR3 is TGTGCCAGCAGCCAGGGAAATCAGCCCCAGCATTTT.

V gene TRBV5-4 combines with J gene TRBJ2-2; D remains ambiguous. V dropped 4 bases and J dropped 4 bases, with 8 bases sitting between them. The CDR3 length is 13 residues. The germline V gene has CDR1 SGHNT and CDR2 YYREEE (reference sequence). CDR3 protein: CASSQGFTGELFF. Written as DNA, the CDR3 is TGTGCCAGCAGCCAAGGATTCACCGGGGAGCTGTTTTTT. Supplemented by reference TRBV5-4 and TRBJ2-2, the full variable domain reads ETGVTQSPTHLIKTRGQQVTLRCSSQSGHNTVSWYQQALGQGPQFIFQYYREEENGRGNFPPRFSGLQFPNYSSELNVNALELDDSALYLCASSQGFTGELFFGEGSRLTVL.

The DNA for the CDR3 is TGTGCCAGCAGGTATCGGGACAGGGCCTATGGCTACACCTTC. It specifies CASRYRDRAYGYTF. J is TRBJ1-2 and V is TRBV28, with 9 bases that match TRBD1. Germline CDR1 MDHEN, CDR2 SYDVKM. The CDR3 is 14 residues long. Trimming at V came to 6 bases and at J to 4 bases, leaving 6 bases not matched to a gene.

This clone was seen just once. The chain has TRBV10-3 and TRBJ2-1; maybe TRBD2 (6 bases). V was shortened by 3 bases and J by 9 bases, with 12 bases between the two germline ends. This CDR3 is 13 amino acids long. The germline V gene has CDR1 ENHRY and CDR2 SYGVKD. The CDR3: CAISDERGGEQFF. CDR3 DNA sequence: TGTGCCATCAGTGACGAACGGGGAGGTGAGCAGTTCTTC.

This chain links TRBV2 with TRBJ1-2; 7 positions agree with TRBD1. The CDR3 consists of 14 residues. Germline values: CDR1 SNHLY, CDR2 FYNNEI. J was trimmed by 2 bases and V by 2 bases; bases with no gene match: 2. The CDR3 sequence is CASSERGQNYGYTF. Here the CDR3 DNA reads TGTGCCAGCAGTGAAAGGGGACAGAACTATGGCTACACCTTC.

CDR3 amino acids: CASSSTSGLYEQYF. DNA for the CDR3: TGTGCCAGCAGCTCGACTAGCGGACTCTACGAGCAGTACTTC. The chain recombines TRBV7-2 with TRBJ2-7, with 9 nucleotides matching TRBD2. Per the germline V gene, CDR1 is SGHTA and CDR2 is FQGNSA. Trimming took 4 bases from V and 3 from J; bases not matched to a gene: 4. This CDR3 contains 14 residues.

The gene calls are TRBV7-2 and TRBJ1-2; TRBD1 agrees at 11 bases. Trimming at V came to 2 bases and at J to 0 bases, leaving 5 bases not matched to a gene. The germline gives CDR1 SGHTA, CDR2 FQGNSA. The CDR3 is 17 amino acids. This chain's CDR3 is CASSLLGQGGANYGYTF. The CDR3 DNA sequence: TGTGCCAGCAGCTTACTGGGACAGGGGGGAGCTAACTATGGCTACACCTTC.

The chain uses TRBV5-1 and TRBJ1-1; no definite D call. Germline V gene lookup returns CDR1 SGHRS and CDR2 YFSETQ. This CDR3 has 14 amino acids. Trimming cost V 4 bases and J 7 bases, with 17 bases left between them. The CDR3 reads CASSDPLGGFEAFF. The CDR3 region has the DNA TGCGCCAGCAGCGACCCCTTGGGAGGATTTGAAGCTTTCTTT. Filled out from reference TRBV5-1 and TRBJ1-1, the complete variable domain reads KAGVTQTPRYLIKTRGQQVTLSCSPISGHRSVSWYQQTPGQGLQFLFEYFSETQRNKGNFPGRFSGRQFSNSRSEMNVSTLELGDSALYLCASSDPLGGFEAFFGQGTRLTVV.

The genes are TRBV18 and TRBJ1-4, with TRBD1 matching 7 bases. Trimming cost V 2 bases and J 8 bases; bases outside gene matches: 5. The CDR3 is made up of 14 amino acids. Germline values: CDR1 KGHSH, CDR2 LQKENI. CDR3: CASSPGQAGEKLFF. The CDR3 DNA follows: TGTGCCAGCTCACCAGGACAGGCGGGGGAAAAACTGTTTTTT.